This TCR beta chain was sequenced in a study of T cells in Graves' hyperthyroidism and ophthalmopathy (dated by TCRdb to about 2019). Background on the whole study: Peripheral blood samples were taken at the time of initial diagnosis, prior to any treatment. To identify distinguishing TCR V-J signatures, a discovery cohort of some 99 patients was used, comprising roughly 45 with Graves' ophthalmopathy and around 60 with stable Graves' hyperthyroidism. Prospective prediction of ophthalmopathy was tested in an independent validation cohort of 18 to 20 hyperthyroidism patients and around 16 patients who later progressed to ophthalmopathy. The 75 to 100 discovery patients were randomly divided into training and test sets at a 7:3 ratio. In roughly six Graves' hyperthyroidism patients, the study also compared T-cell repertoires from thyroid tissue with T-cell repertoires from blood. Following sampling, methimazole starting at 30 mg daily was given to hyperthyroidism patients, and high-dose intravenous methylprednisolone was given to ophthalmopathy patients. TCR Vbeta CDR3 sequencing of 120 to 150 peripheral blood samples (43 ophthalmopathy, under 80 hyperthyroidism and roughly 17 progressor patients) is reported in the paper. Study-wide conclusions, independent of this receptor: Most expanded thyroid clonotypes (frequency above 0.001) were also found in blood, which suggests that blood repertoires may mirror thyroid immune responses. In cross-validation, a model built on a 13 V-J signature told ophthalmopathy apart from stable hyperthyroidism with over 85% sensitivity and 81% to 82% specificity, and in testing the same model reached 80%/75%. Sample size was not statistically predetermined, and investigators were not blinded to group allocation. In validation, the model predicted progression to ophthalmopathy a median of about 6.8 months before onset, with 65% to 71% sensitivity and around 76% specificity.

Amplification of TCR beta CDR3 regions was carried out from RNA transcripts. The first round of RT-PCR for the TCR CDR3 was performed with the HTBI primer set and the Qiagen OneStep RT-PCR kit. Libraries were constructed in a second round of multiplex PCR, after which size selection and purification were performed. Paired-end sequencing of the libraries was performed with 100 bp reads on an Illumina HiSeq2000. Per the authors' processing: SOAPnuke was used to process the raw data, removing reads that contained adapters or uncalled bases, had a mean Phred below 15, or lacked an exact match to the constant primer or identifier. High-quality paired reads were merged with COPE v1.2.5, and unique nucleotide sequences were defined as clonotypes. Clonotypes were aligned to IMGT TRBV, TRBD and TRBJ reference segments using MiTCR v1.1. The analysis included only V-J combinations with a frequency above 0.0001, which together covered 98% to 99.2% of the repertoires. A TCS score was defined as the ratio of F50 (clonal expansion) to E x V (chaos), with BLOSUM62-based TCRdist applied between CDR3 peptides within each V-J. Welch's t-statistics and random forest reduced around 510 V-J features to 10 to 15, which were used in a naive Bayes classifier (R e1071). In-frame beta chains were kept once TCRdb had trimmed the public reads at Q25 with fastp and called clones with MiXCR. CDR3 protein sequences are deduplicated, and each keeps its most common genes and DNA. TCRdb, rather than the study authors, made the V and J calls. This sample holds roughly 500,000 distinct CDR3 sequences; about 15% were observed only once. More than 5% of the sample goes to the ten largest clones.

Hyperthyroidism patients were newly diagnosed, with disease duration under 2 months, and aged 18 to 65 years. The study excluded patients with uncontrolled infections, other autoimmune diseases, pregnancy or lactation. Clinical symptoms, serum thyroxine and TRAb, thyroid ultrasound, and orbital computed tomography formed the basis for the diagnoses. Blood from progressor patients was collected at the time of first diagnosis with hyperthyroidism, before any ophthalmopathy symptoms had appeared. PBMCs were isolated from roughly 10 ml of fresh peripheral blood by Ficoll-Paque density gradient centrifugation. Progressor patients were initially diagnosed with Graves' hyperthyroidism and developed ophthalmopathy during follow-up. Total RNA was extracted using Trizol reagent, and RNA quality was assessed on an Agilent 2100 Bioanalyzer. Trimming removed 4 bases from V and 5 bases from J; the gene matches leave 9 bases unexplained. From the cysteine up to the phenylalanine, the CDR3 has a length of 15 residues. Only the CDR3 portion is preserved as DNA: 45 bases, with reading frame beginning at the first base. Taken from the germline V gene, the CDR1 and CDR2 loops are SQVTM and ANQGSEA.

This clonotype has at least ten counts. Its antigen target is currently unknown. Base quality data are lacking; no much larger clone is found one base away. The sequence links TRBV29-1 to TRBJ1-5; 9 bases in the junction line up with TRBD1. The clonotype originates from a woman aged 25 to 39 with Graves' hyperthyroidism that later progressed to Graves' ophthalmopathy. Sequenced: blood. The nucleotide sequence reads TGCAGCGTTGGAGGCACAGGGGGCGGAGATCAGCCCCAGCATTTT. Translated, this is CSVGGTGGGDQPQHF. The full variable domain, completed from the reference TRBV29-1 and TRBJ1-5 proteins outside the CDR3, reads SAVISQKPSRDICQRGTSLTIQCQVDSQVTMMFWYRQQPGQSLTLIATANQGSEATYESGFVIDKFPISRPNLTFSTLTVSNMSPEDSSIYLCSVGGTGGGDQPQHFGDGTRLSIL.